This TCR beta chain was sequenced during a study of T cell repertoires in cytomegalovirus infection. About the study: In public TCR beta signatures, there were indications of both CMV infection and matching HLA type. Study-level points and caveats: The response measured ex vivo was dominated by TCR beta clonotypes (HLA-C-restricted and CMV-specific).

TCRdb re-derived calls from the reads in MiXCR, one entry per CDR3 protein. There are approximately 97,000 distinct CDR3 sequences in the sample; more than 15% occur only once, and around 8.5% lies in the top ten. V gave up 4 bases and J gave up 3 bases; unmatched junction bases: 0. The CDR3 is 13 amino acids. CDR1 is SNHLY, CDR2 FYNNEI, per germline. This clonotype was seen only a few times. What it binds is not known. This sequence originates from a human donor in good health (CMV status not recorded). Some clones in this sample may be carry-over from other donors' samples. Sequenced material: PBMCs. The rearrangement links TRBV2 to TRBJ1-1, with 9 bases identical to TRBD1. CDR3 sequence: CASSGDRDTEAFF. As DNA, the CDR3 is TGTGCCAGCAGTGGGGACAGGGACACTGAAGCTTTCTTT. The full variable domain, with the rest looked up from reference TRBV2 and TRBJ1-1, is EPEVTQTPSHQVTQMGQEVILRCVPISNHLYFYWYRQILGQKVEFLVSFYNNEISEKSEIFDDQFSVERPDGSNFTLKIRSTKLEDSAMYFCASSGDRDTEAFFGQGTRLTVV.